A single sample is the source of the 20 T cell receptor beta chains below, sequenced in a study of blood T cell repertoires in COVID-19. Produced via immunoSEQ multiplex PCR; TCRdb's table is partial and in-frame only. Of fewer than 350,000 clones listed, 70% to 90% were seen once; the top ten hold approximately 8%. The material sequenced was peripheral blood. The source of these receptors is a woman in her forties or fifties who had recovered from COVID-19.

The V call is TRBV19, the J call TRBJ1-2, with TRBD1 matching 9 bases. V shed 6 bases and J 4 bases; nucleotides not matched to a gene: 0. The CDR3 is made up of 12 amino acids. The germline gives CDR1 LNHDA, CDR2 SQIVND (reference sequence). The CDR3 is CASRGQGYGYTF. The CDR3 nucleotides read TGTGCCAGTAGGGGACAGGGCTATGGCTACACCTTC.

The chain uses TRBV5-6 and TRBJ1-5; TRBD1 might be the D (6 bases). This CDR3 comprises 13 residues. Germline-derived CDR1 and CDR2 are SGHDT and YYEEEE. Trimming took off 4 bases at V and 10 bases at J, with 15 bases between the two ends. The CDR3 here is CASSQGTAKPQHF. The CDR3 nucleotides are TGTGCCAGCAGCCAGGGGACCGCTAAACCCCAGCATTTT.

The CDR3 coding sequence is TGCGCCAGCAGTGAGTCGGGGGACGGGGGATACGAGCAGTACTTC. It is translated as CASSESGDGGYEQYF. The rearrangement uses TRBV10-1 and TRBJ2-7; D possibly corresponds to TRBD2 (6 bases). V was shortened by 0 bases and J by 4 bases, with 13 bases between the two germline ends. From germline, CDR1 is WNHNN and CDR2 SYGVQD (reference sequence). The CDR3 has 15 residues.

This sequence joins TRBV6-2 or TRBV6-3 and TRBJ1-2; D gene ambiguous. V was pared by 3 bases and J by 8 bases, with 10 bases between. This CDR3 is 12 amino acids long. The germline gives CDR1 MNHEY, CDR2 SVGEGT. CDR3 loop: CASSYSEGGYTF. In DNA, the CDR3 is TGTGCCAGCAGTTATTCAGAGGGAGGCTACACCTTC.

This clone has a handful of counts. The gene calls are TRBV7-3 and TRBJ2-1, with TRBD2 matching over 9 bases. The CDR3 extends over 13 amino acids. J lost 9 bases, V lost 2 bases, and 2 bases had no gene match. Germline V CDR1 and CDR2: SGHTA, FQGTGA. CDR3 in amino acids: CASSLLAGAEQFF. The CDR3 coding sequence is TGTGCCAGCAGCTTATTAGCGGGAGCTGAGCAGTTCTTC. The full variable domain, its missing parts supplied by reference TRBV7-3 and TRBJ2-1, is GAGVSQTPSNKVTEKGKYVELRCDPISGHTALYWYRQSLGQGPEFLIYFQGTGAADDSGLPNDRFFAVRPEGSVSTLKIQRTERGDSAVYLCASSLLAGAEQFFGPGTRLTVL.

V is TRBV27 and J is TRBJ2-3, with a weak D call TRBD1 (6 bases). Looked up from germline, CDR1 is MNHEY and CDR2 is SMNVEV (reference sequence). This CDR3 has 14 amino acids. V lost 3 bases, J lost 9 bases, and 16 bases lay in between. The CDR3 region is CASSFRGSGLTQYF. The CDR3 nucleotides are TGTGCCAGCAGTTTCAGGGGATCTGGACTCACGCAGTATTTT.

The chain combines TRBV10-3 with TRBJ2-1, with 10 nucleotides matching TRBD2. V lost 0 bases and J lost 4; bases outside the gene matches: 6. CDR3 length: 17 amino acids. Germline V lookup: CDR1 ENHRY, CDR2 SYGVKD. The CDR3 DNA reads TGTGCCATCAGTGAGTCAACTGGACTAGCGGAATACAATGAGCAGTTCTTC. Amino acid sequence: CAISESTGLAEYNEQFF.

The chain employs TRBV11-2 and TRBJ2-2; no clear D gene. CDR1 is SGHAT, CDR2 FQNNGV, per germline. The CDR3 is 12 amino acids. Trimming pared 1 base from V and 8 bases from J, leaving 5 bases between. The chain's CDR3 is CASSLGQGELFF. The DNA of the CDR3 is TGTGCCAGCAGCTTAGGGCAGGGGGAGCTGTTTTTT.

The V gene is TRBV7-2, the J gene TRBJ2-3; 13 bases align to TRBD2. V shed 5 bases, J shed 7 bases, and the junction held 12 bases outside the gene matches. The CDR3 has 17 amino acids. Germline-derived CDR1 and CDR2 are SGHTA and FQGNSA. CDR3 amino acids: CASSVMHRLAGGHTQYF. The CDR3, as DNA: TGTGCCAGCAGCGTCATGCATAGACTAGCGGGAGGTCATACGCAGTATTTT.

This rearrangement joins TRBV28 to TRBJ1-2; possible D gene TRBD1, 6 bases. V lost 6 bases and J 4 bases, leaving 15 bases between the germline ends. The germline V gene has CDR1 MDHEN and CDR2 SYDVKM. This CDR3 comprises 14 residues. The CDR3 bases are TGTGCCAGCAGACCGCGAGGGGGAGTCTATGGCTACACCTTC. Its protein is CASRPRGGVYGYTF.

The sample holds one count of this clone. The rearrangement links TRBV9 to TRBJ1-1; 9 bases line up with TRBD1. The V and J ends lost 0 bases and 11 bases, in that order; junction bases with no gene match: 17. The length of the CDR3 is 17 residues. Germline V lookup: CDR1 SGDLS, CDR2 YYNGEE. CDR3: CASSVGAGQGSSLVAFF. The CDR3 DNA reads as TGTGCCAGCAGCGTAGGGGCCGGACAGGGGTCTTCCCTTGTCGCTTTCTTT.

The V gene is TRBV7-2, the J gene TRBJ1-2; perhaps TRBD1 as D (6 bases). Per the germline V gene, CDR1 is SGHTA and CDR2 is FQGNSA. Trimming removed 0 bases at V and 5 bases at J, with 13 bases between. The CDR3 has 15 amino acids. CDR3 sequence (DNA): TGTGCCAGCAGCTTAGCGGCAGGGGTAGAATATGGCTACACCTTC. This encodes CASSLAAGVEYGYTF.

This sequence joins TRBV4-3 and TRBJ1-4; D call uncertain. This CDR3 comprises 13 residues. Germline CDR1 is LGHNA and CDR2 is YSLEER. V was clipped by 0 bases and J by 14 bases, with 13 bases between them. The CDR3 nucleotides are TGCGCCAGCAGCCAAGATTTGGACTTAGCGCTGTTTTTT. It encodes CASSQDLDLALFF.

V and J are TRBV10-3 and TRBJ2-3; TRBD2 matches 10 bases. The CDR3 extends over 15 amino acids. The ends lost 5 bases at V and 2 bases at J; junction bases unmatched: 4. Germline CDR1 is ENHRY and CDR2 is SYGVKD. The chain's CDR3 is CAISSGTSATDTQYF. The CDR3 bases are TGTGCCATCAGTTCCGGGACTAGCGCCACAGATACGCAGTATTTT.

V usage is TRBV19 and J usage is TRBJ2-1; D is undetermined. The CDR3 has 12 amino acids. Germline CDR1 and CDR2: LNHDA and SQIVND (reference sequence). Trimming removed 4 bases at V and 8 bases at J, with 9 bases between. The CDR3 loop reads CASSTGPDEQFF. CDR3 DNA sequence: TGTGCCAGTAGTACGGGTCCAGATGAGCAGTTCTTC. Based on the CDR3 plus reference TRBV19 and TRBJ2-1, the full variable domain is DGGITQSPKYLFRKEGQNVTLSCEQNLNHDAMYWYRQDPGQGLRLIYYSQIVNDFQKGDIAEGYSVSREKKESFPLTVTSAQKNPTAFYLCASSTGPDEQFFGPGTRLTVL.

This chain links TRBV28 with TRBJ1-1, with D possibly being TRBD1 (5 bases). With 5 bases removed from V and 4 bases from J, the gap between germline ends came to 14 bases. This CDR3 comprises 14 residues. Per germline, CDR1 MDHEN and CDR2 SYDVKM. This CDR3 is CASSNGGGITEAFF. In nucleotides, the CDR3 is TGTGCCAGCAGTAACGGGGGTGGGATCACTGAAGCTTTCTTT. The full variable domain, completed using reference TRBV28 and TRBJ1-1, is DVKVTQSSRYLVKRTGEKVFLECVQDMDHENMFWYRQDPGLGLRLIYFSYDVKMKEKGDIPEGYSVSREKKERFSLILESASTNQTSMYLCASSNGGGITEAFFGQGTRLTVV.

The chain uses TRBV5-1 and TRBJ2-5, with TRBD2 identical over 13 bases. This CDR3 has 18 residues. Per the germline V gene, CDR1 is SGHRS and CDR2 is YFSETQ. Losses at the gene ends were 4 bases for V and 5 bases for J; bases not matched to a gene: 14. The CDR3 DNA reads TGCGCCAGCAGCCCACTAGCGGGGGGGGAGCTTGTTCGGGAGACCCAGTACTTC. It yields the protein CASSPLAGGELVRETQYF.

The CDR3 region has the DNA TGTGCCAGCAGTCCTCGGCCGGGGGGGAACACCGGGGAGCTGTTTTTT. Translation gives CASSPRPGGNTGELFF. The J gene is TRBJ2-2, the V gene TRBV6-4, with 7 bases identical to TRBD2. Germline V gives CDR1 MRHNA, CDR2 SNTAGT. This CDR3 comprises 16 residues. The V segment lost 5 bases and the J segment 1 base; nucleotides outside the gene matches: 7.

V is TRBV7-2 and J is TRBJ2-7; D might be TRBD2 (6 bases). Trimming removed 2 bases from V and 5 bases from J, with 16 bases in between. Looked up from germline, CDR1 is SGHTA and CDR2 is FQGNSA. The CDR3 length is 15 residues. The CDR3 spells CASSLSVPGRNEQYF. The CDR3 DNA follows: TGTGCCAGCAGCTTATCCGTCCCCGGGAGAAACGAGCAGTACTTC.

Notes on this clone: This same CDR3 is encoded by further DNA sequences in the sample. The chain employs TRBV3-1 (or the pseudogene TRBV3-2) and TRBJ2-2, with 8 bases that match TRBD1. V trimming: 1 base; J trimming: 2 bases; junction bases outside the gene matches: 3. Germline V gene data show CDR1 as LGHDT and CDR2 as YNNKEL (reference sequence). The CDR3 spans 16 residues. This CDR3 is CASSQVRGLNTGELFF. In DNA form, the CDR3 reads TGTGCCAGCAGCCAAGTCAGGGGGCTTAACACCGGGGAGCTGTTTTTT.